This TCR beta chain was recorded in a study of vaccination and CD4 T cells after COVID-19. At the level of the study: Two-dose vaccination with either BNT162b2 or mRNA-1273 was given to participants.

CDR1 and CDR2 from the germline V gene are MNHNS and SASEGT. There are 15 residues in the CDR3. The V end lost 4 bases, the J end lost 2 bases, and 15 bases lay between the germline ends. Sample time point: late sampling 161 to 241 days after vaccination in a few convalescent patients. The treatment was: approximately 10-day PBMC culture with coronavirus spike peptide pools or control peptides (ViraFEST assay). Worth noting for this clonotype: Its target is unknown.

The Oncomine TCR Beta short-read assay was applied to DNA of cultured CD4+ T cells. It was from cultured CD4+ T cells that genomic DNA was extracted. TCRdb called the PCR reads again in MiXCR, with one record for every CDR3 protein. This table has approximately 17,000 distinct CDR3 sequences, under 60% appearing once. The sequence derives from a human donor who had recovered from COVID-19. The source was CD4+ T cells from blood, cultured in vitro, collected about 7 months after SARS-CoV-2 vaccination. The chain is built from TRBV6-1 and TRBJ2-7; the D call may be TRBD1 or TRBD2 (7 bases each). CDR3 protein: CASSGGQAGAYEQYF. The CDR3 DNA is TGTGCCAGCAGTGGCGGACAGGCGGGAGCCTACGAGCAGTACTTC.